Sequencing of this T cell receptor beta chain was carried out in a study of cytomegalovirus exposure and HLA in healthy donors. Overall study results and limits: In a later analysis, V- and J-gene trimming of beta chains associated with a DCLRE1C missense variant, replicated independently.

The length of the CDR3 is 16 residues. Germline V gene lookup returns CDR1 LGHNT and CDR2 FRNRAP. V was shortened by 6 bases and J by 0 bases, with 14 bases between the two germline ends. A word on this clone: The antigen remains undetermined.

Vbeta (60) and Jbeta (13) primers were used in the PCR. Some clones are missing from TCRdb's copy, which holds only in-frame ones; the method was immunoSEQ multiplex PCR. The repertoire holds just over 150,000 clones, with roughly 88% as singletons. Sequencing input: PBMCs. The sequence came from a man aged 45 to 65 in good health and CMV-seropositive. This chain uses TRBV12-5 with TRBJ2-2; a weak D match, TRBD1 (6 bases). As DNA, the CDR3 is TGTGCTAGTGGCCGTTGGACAGACGCGAACACCGGGGAGCTGTTTTTT. Translating it yields CASGRWTDANTGELFF. Full variable domain (remainder filled in from reference TRBV12-5 and TRBJ2-2): DARVTQTPRHKVTEMGQEVTMRCQPILGHNTVFWYRQTMMQGLELLAYFRNRAPLDDSGMPKDRFSAEMPDATLATLKIQPSEPRDSAVYFCASGRWTDANTGELFFGEGSRLTVL.